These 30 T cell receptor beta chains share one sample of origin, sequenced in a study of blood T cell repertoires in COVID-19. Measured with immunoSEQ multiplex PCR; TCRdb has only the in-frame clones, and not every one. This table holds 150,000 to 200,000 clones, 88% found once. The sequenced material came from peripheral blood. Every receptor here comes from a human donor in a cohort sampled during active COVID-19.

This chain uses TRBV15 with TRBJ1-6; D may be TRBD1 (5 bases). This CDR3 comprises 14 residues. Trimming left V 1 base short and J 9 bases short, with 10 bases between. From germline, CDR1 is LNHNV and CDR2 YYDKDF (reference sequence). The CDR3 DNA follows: TGTGCCACCAGCAGAGCGGGGGTCGGTTCACCCCTCCACTTT. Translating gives CATSRAGVGSPLHF.

Written as DNA, the CDR3 is TGTGCCAGCAGCCGAGGACACGGTCCTATGGCTAACTATGGCTACACCTTC. Translating it yields CASSRGHGPMANYGYTF. This rearrangement joins TRBV3-1 (or the pseudogene TRBV3-2) to TRBJ1-2, with D perhaps matching TRBD1 (5 bases). Trimming removed 4 bases from V and 0 bases from J, with 18 bases in between. Germline assignment: CDR1 LGHDT and CDR2 YNNKEL (reference sequence). The CDR3 extends over 17 amino acids.

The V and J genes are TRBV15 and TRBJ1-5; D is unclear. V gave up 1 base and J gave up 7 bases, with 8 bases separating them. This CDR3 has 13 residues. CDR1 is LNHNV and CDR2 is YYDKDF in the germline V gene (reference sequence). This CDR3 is CATSRGTPQPQHF. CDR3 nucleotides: TGTGCCACCAGCAGAGGAACTCCCCAGCCCCAGCATTTT.

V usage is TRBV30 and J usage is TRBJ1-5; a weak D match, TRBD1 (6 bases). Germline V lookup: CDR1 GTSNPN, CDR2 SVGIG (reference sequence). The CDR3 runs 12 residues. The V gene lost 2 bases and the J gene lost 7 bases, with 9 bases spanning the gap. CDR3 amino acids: CAWSTGTQPQHF. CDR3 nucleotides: TGTGCCTGGAGTACAGGGACACAGCCCCAGCATTTT.

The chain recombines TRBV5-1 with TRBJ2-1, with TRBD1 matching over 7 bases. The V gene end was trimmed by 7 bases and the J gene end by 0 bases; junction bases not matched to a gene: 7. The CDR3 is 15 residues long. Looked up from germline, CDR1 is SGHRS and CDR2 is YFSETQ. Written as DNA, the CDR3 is TGCGCCAGCTCCGTCGGGACAGCCTCCTACAATGAGCAGTTCTTC. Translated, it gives CASSVGTASYNEQFF. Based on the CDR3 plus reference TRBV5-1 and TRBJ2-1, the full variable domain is KAGVTQTPRYLIKTRGQQVTLSCSPISGHRSVSWYQQTPGQGLQFLFEYFSETQRNKGNFPGRFSGRQFSNSRSEMNVSTLELGDSALYLCASSVGTASYNEQFFGPGTRLTVL.

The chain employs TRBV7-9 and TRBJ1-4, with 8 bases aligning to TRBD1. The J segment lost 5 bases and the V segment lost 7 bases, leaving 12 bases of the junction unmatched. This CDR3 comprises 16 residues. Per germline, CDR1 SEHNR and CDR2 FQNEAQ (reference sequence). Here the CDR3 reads CASTPQIGQGNEKLFF. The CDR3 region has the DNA TGTGCCAGCACCCCTCAAATCGGACAGGGCAATGAAAAACTGTTTTTT.

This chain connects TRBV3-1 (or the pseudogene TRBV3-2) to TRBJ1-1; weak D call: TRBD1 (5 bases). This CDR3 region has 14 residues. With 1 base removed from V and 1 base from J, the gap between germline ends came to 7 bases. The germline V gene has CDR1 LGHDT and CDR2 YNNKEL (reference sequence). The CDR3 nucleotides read TGTGCCAGCAGCCAAGCAGGGCGGAACACTGAAGCTTTCTTT. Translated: CASSQAGRNTEAFF.

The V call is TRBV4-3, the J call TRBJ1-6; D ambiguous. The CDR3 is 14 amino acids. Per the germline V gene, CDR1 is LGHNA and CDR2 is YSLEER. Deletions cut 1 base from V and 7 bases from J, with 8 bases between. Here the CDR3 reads CASSQVWANSPLHF. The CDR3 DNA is TGCGCCAGCAGCCAAGTCTGGGCAAATTCACCCCTCCACTTT.

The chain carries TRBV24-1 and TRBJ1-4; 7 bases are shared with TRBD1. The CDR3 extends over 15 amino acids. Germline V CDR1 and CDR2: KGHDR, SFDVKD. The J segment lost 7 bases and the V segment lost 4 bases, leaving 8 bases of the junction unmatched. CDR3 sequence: CATSEYTGVGEKLFF. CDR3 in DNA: TGTGCCACCAGTGAATATACAGGGGTAGGTGAAAAACTGTTTTTT.

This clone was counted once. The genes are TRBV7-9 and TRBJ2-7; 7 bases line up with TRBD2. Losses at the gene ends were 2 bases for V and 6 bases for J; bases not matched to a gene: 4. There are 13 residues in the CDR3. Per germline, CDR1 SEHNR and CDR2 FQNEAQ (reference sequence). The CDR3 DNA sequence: TGTGCCAGCAGCTTAAGCGGGGCCAGCGAGCAGTACTTC. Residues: CASSLSGASEQYF. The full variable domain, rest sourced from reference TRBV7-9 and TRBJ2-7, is DTGVSQNPRHKITKRGQNVTFRCDPISEHNRLYWYRQTLGQGPEFLTYFQNEAQLEKSRLLSDRFSAERPKGSFSTLEIQRTEQGDSAMYLCASSLSGASEQYFGPGTRLTVT.

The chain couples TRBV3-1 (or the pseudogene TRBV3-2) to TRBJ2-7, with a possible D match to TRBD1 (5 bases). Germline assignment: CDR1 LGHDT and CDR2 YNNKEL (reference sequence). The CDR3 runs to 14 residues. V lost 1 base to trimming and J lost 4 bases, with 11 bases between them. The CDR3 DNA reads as TGTGCCAGCAGCCAAGGGGCAGGGAATTACGAGCAGTACTTC. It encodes CASSQGAGNYEQYF.

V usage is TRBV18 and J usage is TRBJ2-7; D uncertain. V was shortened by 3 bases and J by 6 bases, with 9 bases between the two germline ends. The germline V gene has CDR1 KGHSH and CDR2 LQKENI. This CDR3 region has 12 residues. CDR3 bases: TGTGCCAGCTCACCTCTCGGGTTCGAGCAGTACTTC. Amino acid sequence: CASSPLGFEQYF. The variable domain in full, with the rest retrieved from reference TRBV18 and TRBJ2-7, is NAGVMQNPRHLVRRRGQEARLRCSPMKGHSHVYWYRQLPEEGLKFMVYLQKENIIDESGMPKERFSAEFPKEGPSILRIQQVVRGDSAAYFCASSPLGFEQYFGPGTRLTVT.

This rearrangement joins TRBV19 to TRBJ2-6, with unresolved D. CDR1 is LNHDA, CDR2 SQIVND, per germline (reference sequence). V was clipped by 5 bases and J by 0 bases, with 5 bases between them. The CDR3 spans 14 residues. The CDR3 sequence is CASSVRSGANVLTF. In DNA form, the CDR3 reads TGTGCCAGTAGTGTCCGCTCTGGGGCCAACGTCCTGACTTTC.

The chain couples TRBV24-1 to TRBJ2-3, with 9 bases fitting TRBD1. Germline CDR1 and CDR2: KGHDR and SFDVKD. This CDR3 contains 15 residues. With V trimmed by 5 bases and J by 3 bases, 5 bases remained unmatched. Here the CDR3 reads CATSGGQGLTDTQYF. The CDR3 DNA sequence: TGTGCCACCAGTGGGGGACAGGGATTGACAGATACGCAGTATTTT.

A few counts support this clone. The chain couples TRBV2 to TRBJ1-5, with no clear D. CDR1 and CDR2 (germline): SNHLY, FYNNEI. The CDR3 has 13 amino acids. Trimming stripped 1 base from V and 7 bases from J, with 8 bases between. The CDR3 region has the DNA TGTGCCAGCAGTGAAGGCCGGCGGCAGCCCCAGCATTTT. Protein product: CASSEGRRQPQHF.

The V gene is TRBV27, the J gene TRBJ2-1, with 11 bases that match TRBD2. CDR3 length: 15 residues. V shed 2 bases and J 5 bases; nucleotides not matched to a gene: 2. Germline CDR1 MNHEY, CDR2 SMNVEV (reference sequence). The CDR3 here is CASSLRLAGNNEQFF. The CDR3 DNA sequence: TGTGCCAGCAGTTTACGACTAGCGGGGAACAATGAGCAGTTCTTC.

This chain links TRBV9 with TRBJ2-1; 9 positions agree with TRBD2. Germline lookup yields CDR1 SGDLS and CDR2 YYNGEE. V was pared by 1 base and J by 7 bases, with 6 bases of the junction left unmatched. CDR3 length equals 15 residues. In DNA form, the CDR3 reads TGTGCCAGCAGCGTACCGAGCGGGAGGATAAATGAGCAGTTCTTC. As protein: CASSVPSGRINEQFF.

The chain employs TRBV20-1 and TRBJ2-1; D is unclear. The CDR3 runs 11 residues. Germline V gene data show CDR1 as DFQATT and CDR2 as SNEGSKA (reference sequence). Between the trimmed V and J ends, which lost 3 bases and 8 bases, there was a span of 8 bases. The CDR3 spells CSARRTHEQFF. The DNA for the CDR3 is TGCAGTGCTAGGAGAACCCATGAGCAGTTCTTC.

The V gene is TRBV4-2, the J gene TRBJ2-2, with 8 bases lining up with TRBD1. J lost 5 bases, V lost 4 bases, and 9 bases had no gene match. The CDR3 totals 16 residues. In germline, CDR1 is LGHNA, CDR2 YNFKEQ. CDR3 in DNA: TGTGCCAGCAGCCTGAATGGACAGGGTGGGACCGGGGAGCTGTTTTTT. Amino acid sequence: CASSLNGQGGTGELFF.

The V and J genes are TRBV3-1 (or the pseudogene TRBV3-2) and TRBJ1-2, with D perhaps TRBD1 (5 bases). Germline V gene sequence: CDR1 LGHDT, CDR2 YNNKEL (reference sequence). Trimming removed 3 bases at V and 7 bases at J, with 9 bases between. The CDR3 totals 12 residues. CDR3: CASSHLGGGYTF. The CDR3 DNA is TGTGCCAGCAGCCATCTGGGGGGTGGCTACACCTTC.

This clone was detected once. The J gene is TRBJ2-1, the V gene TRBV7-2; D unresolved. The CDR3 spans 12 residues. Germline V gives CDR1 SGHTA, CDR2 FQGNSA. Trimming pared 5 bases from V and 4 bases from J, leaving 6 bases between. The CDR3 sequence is CASSPLYNEQFF. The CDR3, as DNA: TGTGCCAGCAGCCCTCTTTACAATGAGCAGTTCTTC.

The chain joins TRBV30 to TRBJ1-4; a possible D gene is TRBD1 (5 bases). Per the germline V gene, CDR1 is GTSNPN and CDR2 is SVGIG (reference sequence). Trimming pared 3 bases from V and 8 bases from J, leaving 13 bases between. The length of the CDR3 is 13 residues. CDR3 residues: CAWSGTGKEKLFF. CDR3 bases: TGTGCCTGGAGCGGGACTGGAAAAGAAAAACTGTTTTTT.

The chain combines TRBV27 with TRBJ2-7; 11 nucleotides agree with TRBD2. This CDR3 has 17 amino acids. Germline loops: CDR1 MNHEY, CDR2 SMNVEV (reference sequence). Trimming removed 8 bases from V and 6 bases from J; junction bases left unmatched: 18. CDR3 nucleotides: TGTGCCAGCGGAGGCCCCGTGACTAGCGGGAATAGGGGCGAGCAGTACTTC. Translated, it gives CASGGPVTSGNRGEQYF.

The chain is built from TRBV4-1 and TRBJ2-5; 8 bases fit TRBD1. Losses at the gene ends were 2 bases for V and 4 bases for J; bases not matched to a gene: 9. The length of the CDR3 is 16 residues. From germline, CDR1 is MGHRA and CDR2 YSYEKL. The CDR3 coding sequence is TGCGCCAGCAGCCAACAGGGGGCAATTTCAGGAGAGACCCAGTACTTC. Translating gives CASSQQGAISGETQYF.

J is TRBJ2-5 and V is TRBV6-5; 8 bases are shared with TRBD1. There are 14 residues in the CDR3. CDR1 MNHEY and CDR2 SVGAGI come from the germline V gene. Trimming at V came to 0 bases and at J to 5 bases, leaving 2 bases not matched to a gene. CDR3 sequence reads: CASSYSTGAETQYF. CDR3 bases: TGTGCCAGCAGTTACTCGACAGGGGCCGAGACCCAGTACTTC.

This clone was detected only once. The CDR3 coding sequence is TGTGCCAGCAGTTTAATGACAGTCTATGGCTACACCTTC. Its translation: CASSLMTVYGYTF. The V gene is TRBV12-3 or TRBV12-4, the J gene TRBJ1-2; maybe TRBD1 (5 bases). The CDR3 totals 13 residues. Trimming removed 2 bases at V and 4 bases at J, with 8 bases between.

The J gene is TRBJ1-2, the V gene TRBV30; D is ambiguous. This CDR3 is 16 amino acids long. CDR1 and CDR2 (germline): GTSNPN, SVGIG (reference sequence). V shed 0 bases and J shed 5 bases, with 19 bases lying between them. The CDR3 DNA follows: TGTGCCTGGAGTGTACATTTCGAGCGGTCACTATATGGCTACACCTTC. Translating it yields CAWSVHFERSLYGYTF.

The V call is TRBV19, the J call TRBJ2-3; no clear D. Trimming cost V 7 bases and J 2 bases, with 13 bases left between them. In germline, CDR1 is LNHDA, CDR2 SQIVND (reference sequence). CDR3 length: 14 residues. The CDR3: CASKEGQDTDTQYF. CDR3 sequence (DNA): TGTGCCAGTAAGGAAGGCCAGGACACAGATACGCAGTATTTT.

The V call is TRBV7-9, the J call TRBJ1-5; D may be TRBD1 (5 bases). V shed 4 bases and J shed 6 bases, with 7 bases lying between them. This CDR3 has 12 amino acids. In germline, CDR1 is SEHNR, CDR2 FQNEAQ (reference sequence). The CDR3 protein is CASSWGVQPQHF. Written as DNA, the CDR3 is TGTGCCAGCAGCTGGGGGGTTCAGCCCCAGCATTTT.

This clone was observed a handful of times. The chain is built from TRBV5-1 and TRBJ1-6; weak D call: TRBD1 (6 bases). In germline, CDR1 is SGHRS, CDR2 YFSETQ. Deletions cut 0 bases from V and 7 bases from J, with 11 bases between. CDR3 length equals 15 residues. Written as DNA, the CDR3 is TGCGCCAGCAGCTTGGTCAGGGGTGAGAATTCACCCCTCCACTTT. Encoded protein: CASSLVRGENSPLHF.